Listed below are T cell receptor beta chains from one sample, sequenced in a study. One entry per CDR3 protein results from TCRdb running MiXCR on the 5' RACE reads. The sample includes 7,100 or so distinct CDR3 sequences, around 70% of them seen just once. The sequenced sample consisted of tumor-infiltrating Tregs sorted from the breast tumor. The receptors come from a female donor with breast cancer. The CDR3 runs from the conserved cysteine through the conserved F or W. D genes are given only for firm matches. Rows give clone size only sometimes, using once, few, many, or a class for an expanded clone.

D gene	V gene	J gene	clone size	CDR3 DNA	CDR3 protein
.	TRBV7-2	TRBJ2-6	.	TGTGCCAGCAGCGGCGCAGGCGCATGGGGGGCCAACGTCCTGACTTTC	CASSGAGAWGANVLTF
TRBD2	TRBV9	TRBJ2-5	.	TGTGCCAGCAGCGTAGACCTAGCGGGGGGCCTAGGGACCCAGTACTTC	CASSVDLAGGLGTQYF
.	TRBV6-5	TRBJ1-2	few	TGTGCCAGCAGTTCCACCTCTAACTATGGCTACACCTTC	CASSSTSNYGYTF
.	TRBV9	TRBJ1-2	.	TGTGCCAGCAGCGCCCCCCCGGAAGGGAGGGGCGGCTACACCTTC	CASSAPPEGRGGYTF
TRBD1	TRBV12-3/TRBV12-4	TRBJ2-3	.	TGTGCCAGCAGTCCCGGACAGGGGATGGAAGATACGCAGTATTTT	CASSPGQGMEDTQYF
TRBD1	TRBV6-5	TRBJ1-5	.	TGTGCCAGCAGTGTCTCGGGACAGGGGGCATACCAGCCCCAGCATTTT	CASSVSGQGAYQPQHF
TRBD1	TRBV12-3/TRBV12-4	TRBJ1-5	.	TGTGCCAGCAGTTTATTGACAGGGGCGAATCAGCCCCAGCATTTT	CASSLLTGANQPQHF
TRBD1	TRBV2	TRBJ1-6	.	TGTGCCAGCAGTGAAGGGGCAGGGGGCAATAATTCACCCCTCCACTTT	CASSEGAGGNNSPLHF
.	TRBV7-8	TRBJ2-7	.	TGTGCCAGCAGCTTAGTATTGTCGGGGAAGCCCTACGAGCAGTACTTC	CASSLVLSGKPYEQYF
.	TRBV20-1	TRBJ2-1	.	TGCAGTGCTCGCCACGGACGGAGCTCCTACAATGAGCAGTTCTTC	CSARHGRSSYNEQFF
.	TRBV19	TRBJ2-3	.	TGTGCCAGTAGTGGCCCGTGGGATACGCAGTATTTT	CASSGPWDTQYF
TRBD1	TRBV7-3	TRBJ2-2	few	TGTGCCAGCAGCTTAACGCGTCCGGGACAGGGGAACACCGGGGAGCTGTTTTTT	CASSLTRPGQGNTGELFF
TRBD1	TRBV2	TRBJ1-1	.	TGTGCCAGCAGGGGACAGGGTAGGAGCACTGAAGCTTTCTTT	CASRGQGRSTEAFF
TRBD2	TRBV3-1	TRBJ2-1	.	TGTGCCAGCAGGCCAACACTAGCGGACAATGAGCAGTTCTTC	CASRPTLADNEQFF
.	TRBV20-1	TRBJ2-5	.	TGCAGTGCTGGGCGACCGGGCCGGGAAGAGACCCAGTACTTC	CSAGRPGREETQYF